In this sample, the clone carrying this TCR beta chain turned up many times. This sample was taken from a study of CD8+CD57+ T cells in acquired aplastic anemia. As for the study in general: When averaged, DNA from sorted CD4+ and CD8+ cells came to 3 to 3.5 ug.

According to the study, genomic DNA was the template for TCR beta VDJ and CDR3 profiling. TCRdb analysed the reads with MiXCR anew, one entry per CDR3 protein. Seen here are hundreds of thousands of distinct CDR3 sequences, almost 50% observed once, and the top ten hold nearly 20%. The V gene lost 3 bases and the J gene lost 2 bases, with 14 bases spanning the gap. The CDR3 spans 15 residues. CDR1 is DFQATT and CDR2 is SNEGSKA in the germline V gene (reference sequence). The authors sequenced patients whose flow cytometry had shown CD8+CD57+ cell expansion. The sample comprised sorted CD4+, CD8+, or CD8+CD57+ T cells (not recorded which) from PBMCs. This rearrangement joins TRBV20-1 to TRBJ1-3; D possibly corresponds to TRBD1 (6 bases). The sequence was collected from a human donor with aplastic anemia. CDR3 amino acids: CSARLGQTAGNTIYF. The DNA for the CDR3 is TGCAGTGCTAGGTTAGGACAGACGGCTGGAAACACCATATATTTT.